One and the same sample provided the 18 T cell receptor beta chains below, sequenced in a study of spatial heterogeneity in lung cancer. TCRdb processed the 5' RACE reads anew with MiXCR; each CDR3 protein has one entry. In the table there are 43,000 or so distinct CDR3 sequences, roughly 10% of which are singletons. Time point: blood at routine non-recurrence follow-up after resection. The sequencing used PBMCs, collected at follow-up. These receptor sequences come from a male donor with early-stage non-small cell lung cancer.

This clonotype was seen at least ten times. This chain connects TRBV6-2 or TRBV6-3 to TRBJ1-5, with TRBD1 identical over 10 bases. This CDR3 contains 14 residues. Trimming cost V 6 bases and J 5 bases; bases outside gene matches: 4. Germline V gene lookup returns CDR1 MNHEY and CDR2 SVGEGT. The CDR3 is CASSDGQGDQPQHF. The CDR3 bases are TGTGCCAGCAGCGATGGACAGGGGGATCAGCCCCAGCATTTT.

This clonotype was counted only a few times. The V and J genes are TRBV11-3 and TRBJ1-2; D uncertain. Trimming removed 5 bases at V and 0 bases at J, with 16 bases between. The CDR3 sequence is 16 residues long. CDR1 and CDR2 (germline): SGHNT, YENEEA. The CDR3, as DNA: TGTGCCAGCAGCCCCGACGACACACCTACTAACTATGGCTACACCTTC. This codes for CASSPDDTPTNYGYTF.

In this sample, this clonotype turned up a few times. The rearrangement uses TRBV5-4 and TRBJ2-7; D is possibly TRBD2 (5 bases). The V gene lost 0 bases and the J gene lost 5 bases, with 9 bases spanning the gap. The length of the CDR3 is 13 residues. In germline, CDR1 is SGHNT, CDR2 YYREEE (reference sequence). The chain's CDR3 is CASSLAPGDEQYF. CDR3 DNA: TGTGCCAGCAGCTTGGCCCCCGGGGACGAGCAGTACTTC.

There are a few counts of this clonotype. The V and J genes are TRBV7-9 and TRBJ2-3; TRBD2 aligns across 8 bases. CDR1 SEHNR and CDR2 FQNEAQ come from the germline V gene (reference sequence). V was pared by 4 bases and J by 4 bases, with 4 bases of the junction left unmatched. There are 14 residues in the CDR3. As DNA, the CDR3 is TGTGCCAGCAGCTCCGGGAGGGGCGCAGATACGCAGTATTTT. Translation gives CASSSGRGADTQYF.

This clonotype was seen only a few times. The rearrangement joins TRBV18 to TRBJ2-1, with 8 bases aligning to TRBD1. V lost 3 bases to trimming and J lost 5 bases; unmatched junction nucleotides: 6. Per the germline V gene, CDR1 is KGHSH and CDR2 is LQKENI. The CDR3 consists of 15 residues. The CDR3 reads CASSPTGTGNNEQFF. The CDR3 coding sequence is TGTGCCAGCTCACCTACCGGGACAGGAAACAATGAGCAGTTCTTC.

The table lists this clonotype with many counts. The chain has TRBV7-3 and TRBJ1-6; possibly TRBD1 for D (5 bases). The CDR3 has 14 amino acids. Germline values: CDR1 SGHTA, CDR2 FQGTGA. The V gene lost 4 bases and the J gene lost 7 bases, with 11 bases spanning the gap. CDR3 sequence reads: CASSSGHRNSPLHF. CDR3 DNA: TGTGCCAGCAGCTCAGGACATAGGAATTCACCCCTCCACTTT. The full variable domain, rest sourced from reference TRBV7-3 and TRBJ1-6, is GAGVSQTPSNKVTEKGKYVELRCDPISGHTALYWYRQSLGQGPEFLIYFQGTGAADDSGLPNDRFFAVRPEGSVSTLKIQRTERGDSAVYLCASSSGHRNSPLHFGNGTRLTVT.

This clonotype was recorded many times. The J gene is TRBJ2-3, the V gene TRBV6-2 or TRBV6-3; D is undetermined. Trimming pared 6 bases from V and 2 bases from J, leaving 12 bases between. Germline V gene lookup returns CDR1 MNHEY and CDR2 SVGEGT. CDR3 size: 14 residues. CDR3 sequence (DNA): TGTGCCAGCAGCCCGTATGAAGACACAGATACGCAGTATTTT. Protein product: CASSPYEDTDTQYF.

In this sample, this clonotype turned up many times. This chain uses TRBV7-9 with TRBJ2-1, with 8 bases matching TRBD1. The V gene's germline CDR1 is SEHNR and CDR2 FQNEAQ (reference sequence). Unmatched junction bases numbered 14, after V lost 10 bases and J lost 6 bases. This CDR3 has 15 residues. CDR3 residues: CATYSDRDIVNEQFF. The CDR3 bases are TGTGCCACCTATTCGGACAGGGATATTGTCAATGAGCAGTTCTTC.

This clonotype was recorded a few times. This chain connects TRBV7-2 to TRBJ2-4; 13 nucleotides agree with TRBD2. The trim removed 4 bases at V and 0 bases at J, leaving 12 bases unmatched. The CDR3 has 20 amino acids. Germline V gene lookup returns CDR1 SGHTA and CDR2 FQGNSA. CDR3 DNA: TGTGCCAGCAGCTCGTATACAGGACTAGCGGGAGCTCTAGCCAAAAACATTCAGTACTTC. Its translation is CASSSYTGLAGALAKNIQYF.

This clonotype has ten or more counts. The chain links TRBV29-1 to TRBJ2-7, with D maybe TRBD1 (6 bases). Germline V CDR1 and CDR2: SQVTM, ANQGSEA. Trimming took off 5 bases at V and 2 bases at J, with 16 bases between the two ends. This CDR3 comprises 14 residues. The CDR3 sequence is CSVLEDSVTYEQYF. DNA of the CDR3: TGCAGCGTTTTGGAGGACAGTGTCACCTACGAGCAGTACTTC.

This clonotype was seen repeatedly, ten times or more. This chain joins TRBV4-3 and TRBJ2-6; 7 nucleotides match TRBD1. The CDR3 is 16 residues long. In germline, CDR1 is LGHNA, CDR2 YSLEER. Losses at the gene ends were 0 bases for V and 2 bases for J; bases not matched to a gene: 1. As DNA, the CDR3 is TGCGCCAGCAGCCAAGAACAGGGGACTGGGGCCAACGTCCTGACTTTC. Translated: CASSQEQGTGANVLTF.

The sample holds many counts of this clonotype. This chain connects TRBV20-1 to TRBJ2-6; D might be TRBD1 or TRBD2, each matching 5 bases. Trimming took off 6 bases at V and 9 bases at J, with 21 bases between the two ends. The CDR3 contains 15 residues. Germline loops: CDR1 DFQATT, CDR2 SNEGSKA (reference sequence). In DNA form, the CDR3 reads TGCAGTGCCCAGGATCCGACCGGGGCCCTCAACGTCCTGACTTTC. Protein sequence: CSAQDPTGALNVLTF.

Concerning this clonotype: A single base separates this from a much larger clone, so it may be a read error. The J gene is TRBJ2-7, the V gene TRBV5-1; 10 bases are a match to TRBD1. This CDR3 spans 14 amino acids. Germline V gives CDR1 SGHRS, CDR2 YFSETQ. CDR3 in DNA: TGCGTCAGCAGCCAACCGGGACAGGGGTACGAGCAGTACTTC. Translating it yields CVSSQPGQGYEQYF.

This clonotype was found many times. The V and J genes are TRBV7-2 and TRBJ2-1; tentatively, D is TRBD2 (6 bases). Germline CDR1 SGHTA, CDR2 FQGNSA. V shed 4 bases and J shed 4 bases, with 11 bases lying between them. The CDR3 is 14 amino acids. Here the CDR3 reads CASSSRDPYNEQFF. CDR3 DNA sequence: TGTGCCAGCAGCTCGCGGGACCCATACAATGAGCAGTTCTTC.

CDR3 loop: CASSTSGGADEQYF. CDR3 DNA sequence: TGTGCCAGTAGTACTAGCGGGGGGGCAGACGAGCAGTACTTC. The chain joins TRBV19 to TRBJ2-7, with 12 bases matching TRBD2. Unmatched junction bases numbered 3, after V lost 4 bases and J lost 5 bases. The germline gives CDR1 LNHDA, CDR2 SQIVND (reference sequence). The CDR3 has 14 amino acids.

This clonotype has ten or more counts. This chain connects TRBV9 to TRBJ1-5; 7 nucleotides match TRBD1. Trimming removed 4 bases from V and 5 bases from J; junction bases left unmatched: 9. Germline lookup yields CDR1 SGDLS and CDR2 YYNGEE. The length of the CDR3 is 15 residues. CDR3 in DNA: TGTGCCAGCAGCCGGTCGACAGGGTACGATCAGCCCCAGCATTTT. Translation: CASSRSTGYDQPQHF.

Ten or more counts support this clonotype. This sequence joins TRBV12-3 or TRBV12-4 and TRBJ1-5; D might be TRBD1 (5 bases). CDR3 length: 13 amino acids. V was pared by 5 bases and J by 6 bases, with 11 bases between. CDR3 residues: CASSLRVAQPQHF. DNA of the CDR3: TGTGCCAGCAGTCTCAGGGTGGCTCAGCCCCAGCATTTT.

This clonotype appeared a few times. V usage is TRBV5-1 and J usage is TRBJ1-4; tentative D call: TRBD1 (6 bases). Germline V lookup: CDR1 SGHRS, CDR2 YFSETQ. The CDR3 extends over 15 amino acids. The V end was cut by 4 bases, the J end by 6 bases, with 16 bases between. The DNA for the CDR3 is TGCGCCAGCAGCGGATCCGGGACAACCGATGAAAAACTGTTTTTT. It specifies CASSGSGTTDEKLFF.